The 15 T cell receptor beta chains listed next were all sequenced from one sample in a study of blood T cells in healthy people across ages. Alongside a J-beta primer mix, a sample-barcoded 5' primer served in a second PCR lasting roughly 7 to 12 cycles. MiXCR, applied by TCRdb to the 5' RACE reads, yields one record per CDR3 protein. The data contain 1.5 million to 2 million distinct CDR3 sequences, about 39% of them singletons. Sequenced sample: blood. The source of these receptors is a human donor in good health.

The chain couples TRBV20-1 to TRBJ2-3, with 10 bases aligning to TRBD2. Looked up from germline, CDR1 is DFQATT and CDR2 is SNEGSKA (reference sequence). This CDR3 spans 17 amino acids. J lost 4 bases, V lost 1 base, and 11 bases had no gene match. The CDR3 DNA follows: TGCAGTGCTAGAGCCCTCGAGGTAGCGGGGGGCGCAGATACGCAGTATTTT. This translates into CSARALEVAGGADTQYF.

The gene calls are TRBV6-2 or TRBV6-3 and TRBJ2-3; a weak D match, TRBD1 (6 bases). Germline CDR1 reads MNHEY; CDR2 reads SVGEGT. V was shortened by 1 base and J by 2 bases, with 7 bases between the two germline ends. CDR3 length: 14 residues. The CDR3 bases are TGTGCCAGCAGTTACTACAGGGACACAGATACGCAGTATTTT. It specifies CASSYYRDTDTQYF.

This clonotype has a single count. Mismatch with germline at one junction end may stem from a read error. V gene TRBV9 combines with J gene TRBJ2-5; 10 bases fit TRBD2. The CDR3 extends over 16 amino acids. Germline values: CDR1 SGDLS, CDR2 YYNGEE. As DNA, the CDR3 is TGTACCAGCAGCGTTAGCGGGGGGCGGAGCGGAGAGACCCAGTACTTC. Protein sequence: CTSSVSGGRSGETQYF.

The V call is TRBV27, the J call TRBJ2-3; D is undetermined. Germline V CDR1 and CDR2: MNHEY, SMNVEV (reference sequence). The CDR3 length is 13 residues. V lost 8 bases to trimming and J lost 1 base, with 10 bases between them. CDR3 DNA: TGTGCCAGCCGAAGGTTCGGCACAGATACGCAGTATTTT. It is translated as CASRRFGTDTQYF.

The chain carries TRBV12-3 or TRBV12-4 and TRBJ1-2, with D unresolved. V was pared by 3 bases and J by 3 bases, with 11 bases between. The CDR3 is made up of 14 amino acids. The CDR3 sequence: CASSFSWHDYGYTF. In DNA, the CDR3 is TGTGCCAGCAGTTTTTCTTGGCATGACTATGGCTACACCTTC.

Only a few counts were recorded for this clonotype. The chain uses TRBV12-3 or TRBV12-4 and TRBJ2-7; D may be TRBD1 or TRBD2 (5 bases each). Trimming removed 6 bases from V and 3 bases from J, with 18 bases in between. This CDR3 has 15 residues. The DNA for the CDR3 is TGTGCCAGCAGGGGAACAGGTCGCCGGGGCTACGAGCAGTACTTC. Translating it yields CASRGTGRRGYEQYF.

V is TRBV6-5 and J is TRBJ2-2; 12 bases agree with TRBD2. Trimming removed 8 bases from V and 0 bases from J; junction bases left unmatched: 7. Germline V gene lookup returns CDR1 MNHEY and CDR2 SVGAGI. This CDR3 is 17 amino acids long. The CDR3 coding sequence is TGTGCCAGCCTTACTAGCGGGGGGCCTCCGAACACCGGGGAGCTGTTTTTT. Amino acids: CASLTSGGPPNTGELFF.

This clonotype was found a few times. This sequence joins TRBV29-1 and TRBJ1-2; TRBD1 might be the D (5 bases). Deletions cut 6 bases from V and 7 bases from J, with 9 bases between. In germline, CDR1 is SQVTM, CDR2 ANQGSEA. CDR3 length: 10 residues. The CDR3 DNA is TGCAGCGTCGTGACAGTTGGCTACACCTTC. It encodes CSVVTVGYTF.

The J gene is TRBJ2-5, the V gene TRBV7-2; D perhaps matches TRBD2 (5 bases). Trimming took off 5 bases at V and 10 bases at J, with 17 bases between the two ends. This CDR3 is 13 amino acids long. The V gene's germline CDR1 is SGHTA and CDR2 FQGNSA. DNA of the CDR3: TGTGCCAGCAGCACCACTCGGGTCGGGGACCAGTACTTC. Translation gives CASSTTRVGDQYF.

This clonotype was observed a handful of times. V gene TRBV11-3 combines with J gene TRBJ2-3, with D possibly TRBD2 on 5 matching bases. With 5 bases removed from V and 2 bases from J, the gap between germline ends came to 17 bases. CDR3 length equals 16 residues. The germline V gene encodes CDR1 SGHNT and CDR2 YENEEA. CDR3 amino acids: CASSRIGVAYTDTQYF. The DNA for the CDR3 is TGTGCCAGCAGCCGAATCGGGGTGGCCTACACAGATACGCAGTATTTT. Supplemented by reference TRBV11-3 and TRBJ2-3, the full variable domain reads EAGVVQSPRYKIIEKKQPVAFWCNPISGHNTLYWYLQNLGQGPELLIRYENEEAVDDSQLPKDRFSAERLKGVDSTLKIQPAELGDSAVYLCASSRIGVAYTDTQYFGPGTRLTVL.

This rearrangement joins TRBV7-8 to TRBJ2-5; D ambiguous. This CDR3 is 12 amino acids long. Germline assignment: CDR1 SGHVS and CDR2 FQNEAQ. Trimming took 11 bases from V and 5 from J, leaving 15 bases between them. The CDR3 DNA follows: TGTGCCCCTGGCCCTAGTGAGGAGACCCAGTACTTC. It yields the protein CAPGPSEETQYF.

J is TRBJ2-4 and V is TRBV28; TRBD2 might be the D (6 bases). The germline V and J ends were trimmed by 5 bases and 5 bases, with 10 bases remaining between them. Germline V gene data show CDR1 as MDHEN and CDR2 as SYDVKM. The CDR3 has 13 residues. CDR3 loop: CASSRAGQNIQYF. DNA of the CDR3: TGTGCCAGCAGTCGGGCGGGACAAAACATTCAGTACTTC. Complete variable domain (other parts from reference TRBV28 and TRBJ2-4): DVKVTQSSRYLVKRTGEKVFLECVQDMDHENMFWYRQDPGLGLRLIYFSYDVKMKEKGDIPEGYSVSREKKERFSLILESASTNQTSMYLCASSRAGQNIQYFGAGTRLSVL.

In its sample, this clonotype was seen once. The J gene is TRBJ1-2, the V gene TRBV9; 9 bases match TRBD1. This CDR3 comprises 14 residues. J lost 3 bases, V lost 4 bases, and 4 bases had no gene match. Germline values: CDR1 SGDLS, CDR2 YYNGEE. As DNA, the CDR3 is TGTGCCAGCAGCACGGACAGGGGAGACTATGGCTACACCTTC. Translation: CASSTDRGDYGYTF.

V gene TRBV29-1 combines with J gene TRBJ1-2, with a possible D match to TRBD1 (5 bases). CDR3 size: 15 residues. With 4 bases removed from V and 2 bases from J, the gap between germline ends came to 17 bases. Looked up from germline, CDR1 is SQVTM and CDR2 is ANQGSEA. CDR3 sequence: CSVVLGGDENYGYTF. The CDR3 coding sequence is TGCAGCGTTGTTTTGGGGGGGGATGAGAACTATGGCTACACCTTC.

This clonotype has a handful of counts. The chain has TRBV2 and TRBJ1-6; D unclear. CDR3 length equals 14 residues. Germline assignment: CDR1 SNHLY and CDR2 FYNNEI. Between the trimmed V and J ends, which lost 2 bases and 7 bases, there was a span of 9 bases. The CDR3 protein is CASSEWASNSPLHF. In nucleotides, the CDR3 is TGTGCCAGCAGTGAATGGGCCTCGAATTCACCCCTCCACTTT. The complete variable domain, with remaining parts taken from reference TRBV2 and TRBJ1-6, reads EPEVTQTPSHQVTQMGQEVILRCVPISNHLYFYWYRQILGQKVEFLVSFYNNEISEKSEIFDDQFSVERPDGSNFTLKIRSTKLEDSAMYFCASSEWASNSPLHFGNGTRLTVT.